This TCR beta chain emerged from a study of blood T cell repertoires in COVID-19. Across the study: PBMCs, B-cell-depleted T cells, or T cells provided the cDNA or gDNA that made up the material.

There are 14 residues in the CDR3. The germline V gene has CDR1 ENHRY and CDR2 SYGVKD. Trimming left V 4 bases short and J 3 bases short, with 9 bases between. Using immunoSEQ multiplex PCR, the repertoire was profiled, and TCRdb retains in-frame clones only, with some absent. The repertoire has 310,000 or so clones, 70% to 90% of them found once; the top ten carry approximately 5%. Material: PBMCs or T cells enriched from blood (not recorded which). This rearrangement joins TRBV10-3 to TRBJ1-4; D is undetermined. This clonotype was sampled from a woman aged 25 to 45 who had recovered from COVID-19. CDR3 DNA sequence: TGTGCCATCAGTGGATTGGGCTCTAATGAAAAACTGTTTTTT. Its translation: CAISGLGSNEKLFF.